Each of the 19 T cell receptor beta chains below was sequenced from the same sample in a study of sequential checkpoint blockade in melanoma. TCRdb keeps only in-frame clones here, not all; method: immunoSEQ multiplex PCR. This sample has 35,000 to 45,000 clones, with about four fifths found just once. Treatment specified: randomized to nivolumab then ipilimumab (arm A) or the reverse (arm B). Sample: CD8+ T cells sorted from blood (inferred from file names), taken from a patient given nivolumab and ipilimumab in sequence. All receptors derive from a human donor with melanoma.

The chain's CDR3 is CASSMTGGANSPLHF. CDR3 bases: TGTGCCAGCAGTATGACAGGGGGCGCGAATTCACCCCTCCACTTT. This rearrangement joins TRBV27 to TRBJ1-6, with TRBD1 matching 10 bases. The CDR3 is 15 residues long. The J segment lost 7 bases and the V segment lost 5 bases, leaving 5 bases of the junction unmatched. Germline V gene lookup returns CDR1 MNHEY and CDR2 SMNVEV (reference sequence).

The chain has TRBV11-2 and TRBJ2-6, with TRBD1 matching 12 bases. The CDR3 is made up of 16 amino acids. Trimming cost V 5 bases and J 2 bases; bases outside gene matches: 1. Germline V gene data show CDR1 as SGHAT and CDR2 as FQNNGV. The CDR3: CASSGTGGAGANVLTF. The CDR3 DNA is TGTGCCAGCAGCGGGACAGGGGGCGCTGGGGCCAACGTCCTGACTTTC.

The V and J genes are TRBV4-1 and TRBJ1-4; unclear D gene. The CDR3 spans 14 residues. Germline assignment: CDR1 MGHRA and CDR2 YSYEKL. Trimming shortened V by 0 bases and J by 7 bases, and 9 bases separated the two germline ends. The CDR3 loop reads CASSQDSAFEKLFF. DNA for the CDR3: TGCGCCAGCAGCCAAGATAGCGCTTTTGAAAAACTGTTTTTT.

This chain links TRBV19 with TRBJ2-1; no definite D call. CDR1 and CDR2 from the germline V gene are LNHDA and SQIVND (reference sequence). Trimming pared 3 bases from V and 9 bases from J, leaving 12 bases between. This CDR3 is built from 13 residues. CDR3 nucleotides: TGTGCCAGTAGTATCGTTCTACGAGCTGAGCAGTTCTTC. It yields the protein CASSIVLRAEQFF. The full variable domain, its missing parts supplied by reference TRBV19 and TRBJ2-1, is DGGITQSPKYLFRKEGQNVTLSCEQNLNHDAMYWYRQDPGQGLRLIYYSQIVNDFQKGDIAEGYSVSREKKESFPLTVTSAQKNPTAFYLCASSIVLRAEQFFGPGTRLTVL.

The chain combines TRBV4-1 with TRBJ2-7; TRBD1 is a possible D gene (6 bases). CDR3 length: 15 amino acids. Trimming shortened V by 5 bases and J by 2 bases, and 16 bases separated the two germline ends. Germline CDR1 and CDR2: MGHRA and YSYEKL. CDR3 sequence (DNA): TGCGCCAGCAGCTTGCAGGGGAAGGCTCCCTACGAGCAGTACTTC. Its translation is CASSLQGKAPYEQYF.

This chain joins TRBV27 and TRBJ2-2; TRBD1 matches at 9 bases. After removal of 5 bases from V and 7 bases from J, the junction contained 8 bases not matched to a gene. The length of the CDR3 is 15 residues. Germline CDR1 is MNHEY and CDR2 is SMNVEV (reference sequence). CDR3: CASSQTGGWGGELFF. CDR3 nucleotide sequence: TGTGCCAGCAGTCAAACAGGGGGCTGGGGCGGGGAGCTGTTTTTT.

The genes are TRBV6-1 and TRBJ2-7; 8 bases are shared with TRBD2. With 7 bases clipped from V and 6 bases from J, the junction kept 14 bases outside the gene matches. Per germline, CDR1 MNHNS and CDR2 SASEGT. The CDR3 has 15 residues. The CDR3 nucleotides are TGTGCCAGCACTGGGTATTCCAGCGGGAGTCGCGAGCAGTACTTC. It codes for CASTGYSSGSREQYF.

This chain joins TRBV9 and TRBJ1-2; 8 bases align to TRBD1. Germline V gives CDR1 SGDLS, CDR2 YYNGEE. The V gene end was trimmed by 1 base and the J gene end by 6 bases; junction bases not matched to a gene: 8. The CDR3 totals 15 residues. In DNA form, the CDR3 reads TGTGCCAGCAGCGTATCGCCGCAGGGGGCTGATGGCTACACCTTC. Translation gives CASSVSPQGADGYTF.

The V call is TRBV7-2, the J call TRBJ1-4, with 7 bases that match TRBD1. This CDR3 is built from 14 residues. CDR1 is SGHTA and CDR2 is FQGNSA in the germline V gene. The trim removed 4 bases at V and 7 bases at J, leaving 6 bases unmatched. In DNA form, the CDR3 reads TGTGCCAGCAGCTCCGACAGGGTCCCTGAAAAACTGTTTTTT. Protein product: CASSSDRVPEKLFF.

This clone is medium-sized (0.01 to 0.1%) by share. The genes are TRBV10-3 and TRBJ2-7; possibly TRBD2 for D (7 bases). V lost 4 bases, J lost 0 bases, and 10 bases lay in between. CDR3 length: 14 amino acids. Germline V gives CDR1 ENHRY, CDR2 SYGVKD. Here the CDR3 DNA reads TGTGCCATCAGTGCAGGGGACTACTCCTACGAGCAGTACTTC. This codes for CAISAGDYSYEQYF.

The chain couples TRBV5-5 to TRBJ1-3; D may be TRBD1 (6 bases). V was trimmed by 4 bases and J by 1 base, leaving 12 bases between them. CDR3 length equals 15 residues. Germline loops: CDR1 SGHKS, CDR2 YYEKEE (reference sequence). CDR3 bases: TGTGCCAGCAGCATAGACAGGAGTTCTGGAAACACCATATATTTT. This gives the protein CASSIDRSSGNTIYF. The full variable domain, its missing parts supplied by reference TRBV5-5 and TRBJ1-3, is DAGVTQSPTHLIKTRGQQVTLRCSPISGHKSVSWYQQVLGQGPQFIFQYYEKEERGRGNFPDRFSARQFPNYSSELNVNALLLGDSALYLCASSIDRSSGNTIYFGEGSWLTVV.

The CDR3 DNA follows: TGTGCCATCAGTGACGGACAGGTCATGTACCAAGAGACCCAGTACTTC. Amino acids: CAISDGQVMYQETQYF. The chain combines TRBV10-3 with TRBJ2-5; 7 bases are shared with TRBD1. This CDR3 has 16 amino acids. The germline CDR1 and CDR2 sequences are ENHRY and SYGVKD. J lost 0 bases, V lost 3 bases, and 7 bases had no gene match.

This rearrangement joins TRBV6-1 to TRBJ1-1; D perhaps matches TRBD1 (5 bases). V shed 5 bases and J shed 5 bases, with 9 bases lying between them. Germline V gene lookup returns CDR1 MNHNS and CDR2 SASEGT. CDR3 length: 12 amino acids. The chain's CDR3 is CASSLDRTEAFF. The CDR3, as DNA: TGTGCCAGCAGTTTAGACAGAACTGAAGCTTTCTTT.

The chain has TRBV5-6 and TRBJ2-1; D unclear. The CDR3 consists of 13 residues. Trimming shortened V by 2 bases and J by 8 bases, and 11 bases separated the two germline ends. Germline V gene lookup returns CDR1 SGHDT and CDR2 YYEEEE. DNA for the CDR3: TGTGCCAGCAGCTTTTTACCGGCGGATGAGCAGTTCTTC. It encodes CASSFLPADEQFF.

This clone was seen a single time. The V gene is TRBV5-1, the J gene TRBJ2-3, with TRBD2 matching 9 bases. After removal of 6 bases from V and 3 bases from J, the junction contained 17 bases not matched to a gene. CDR3 size: 18 residues. Germline CDR1 is SGHRS and CDR2 is YFSETQ. DNA for the CDR3: TGCGCCAGCAAGCCCTTAGGGCGGGGGGGCCAAGTGACAGATACGCAGTATTTT. Its translation is CASKPLGRGGQVTDTQYF.

This clone was counted a few times. This chain uses TRBV21-1 with TRBJ1-5. TRBV21-1 is labeled a pseudogene. The CDR3 has 15 residues. As DNA, the CDR3 is TGTGCCAGCAGAATCAAGAGGGTTAACAATCAGCCCCAGCATTTT. As protein: CASRIKRVNNQPQHF.

V is TRBV27 and J is TRBJ2-7, with D perhaps matching TRBD2 (5 bases). The CDR3 spans 14 residues. Trimming pared 3 bases from V and 7 bases from J, leaving 16 bases between. CDR1 is MNHEY and CDR2 is SMNVEV in the germline V gene (reference sequence). The CDR3 nucleotides are TGTGCCAGCAGTTTCCTTCCGGCTCGGAGGGAGCAGTACTTC. Its translation is CASSFLPARREQYF.

The CDR3 reads CASSLDGDYEQYF. DNA for the CDR3: TGTGCCAGCAGCTTGGACGGGGACTACGAGCAGTACTTC. V and J are TRBV5-6 and TRBJ2-7; TRBD2 is a possible D gene (5 bases). CDR3 length: 13 residues. The ends were cut back, 0 bases at V and 3 bases at J, with 7 bases in the middle. Germline V gene data show CDR1 as SGHDT and CDR2 as YYEEEE.

V is TRBV4-1 and J is TRBJ1-6, with 8 nucleotides matching TRBD1. This CDR3 has 15 amino acids. Germline trimming cut 0 bases from V and 12 bases from J; bases unmatched to any gene: 7. The V gene's germline CDR1 is MGHRA and CDR2 YSYEKL. The CDR3 reads CASSQDPRTGQPLHF. The CDR3 DNA follows: TGCGCCAGCAGCCAAGACCCCCGGACAGGGCAACCCCTCCACTTT.